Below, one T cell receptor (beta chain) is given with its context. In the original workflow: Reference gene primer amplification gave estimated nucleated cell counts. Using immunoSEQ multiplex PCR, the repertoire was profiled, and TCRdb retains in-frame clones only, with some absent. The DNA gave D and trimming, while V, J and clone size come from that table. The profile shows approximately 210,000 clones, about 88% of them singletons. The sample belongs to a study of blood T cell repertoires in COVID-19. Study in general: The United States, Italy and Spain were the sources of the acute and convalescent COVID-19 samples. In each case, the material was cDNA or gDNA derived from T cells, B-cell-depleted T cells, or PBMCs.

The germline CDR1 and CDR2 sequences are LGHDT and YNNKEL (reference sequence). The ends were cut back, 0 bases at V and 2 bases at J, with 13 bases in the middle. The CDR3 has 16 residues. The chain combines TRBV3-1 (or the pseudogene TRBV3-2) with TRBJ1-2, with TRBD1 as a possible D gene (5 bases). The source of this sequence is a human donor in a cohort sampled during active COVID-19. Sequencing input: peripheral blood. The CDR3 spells CASSQEIRAGNYGYTF. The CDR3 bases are TGTGCCAGCAGCCAAGAAATAAGGGCAGGGAACTATGGCTACACCTTC.